A selection of T cell receptor beta chains follows, all from one sample in a study of long-term antiretroviral therapy in people with HIV. This table comes from immunoSEQ multiplex PCR, and its TCRdb copy is limited to in-frame clones, with some not included. Of around 22,000 clones in the sample, roughly 82% are singletons; the top ten hold under 20%. The specimen was unsorted PBMCs, collected 0.1 years before starting antiretroviral therapy. The receptors originated from a man aged 18 to 30 with HIV. Both conserved end residues are part of each CDR3. Fields, in order: clone size, V gene, J gene, D gene, CDR3 protein, CDR3 DNA. A D gene is named only where the DNA matches it firmly. The listing skips clone size in some rows; elsewhere it reads once, few, many or a size class.

size: -
V: TRBV18
J: TRBJ1-3
D: -
CDR3: CASSASGQYYSGNTIYF
DNA: TGTGCCAGCTCAGCTTCGGGACAATATTACTCTGGAAACACCATATATTTT

size: -
V: TRBV19
J: TRBJ1-3
D: TRBD1
CDR3: CASTLGTAGNTIYF
DNA: TGTGCCAGTACCCTAGGGACAGCTGGAAACACCATATATTTT

size: -
V: TRBV7-2
J: TRBJ2-1
D: TRBD2
CDR3: CASSPTLGLAGGNEQFF
DNA: TGTGCCAGCAGCCCTACGCTCGGGCTAGCGGGGGGAAATGAGCAGTTCTTC

size: -
V: TRBV30
J: TRBJ1-5
D: -
CDR3: CAWSVGRISNQPQHF
DNA: TGTGCCTGGAGTGTAGGGAGGATTAGCAATCAGCCCCAGCATTTT

size: -
V: TRBV19
J: TRBJ1-5
D: -
CDR3: CASSITQASRNQPQHF
DNA: TGTGCCAGTAGTATAACCCAGGCGTCTCGCAATCAGCCCCAGCATTTT

size: few
V: TRBV11-2
J: TRBJ2-7
D: -
CDR3: CASSLSRHGSYEQYF
DNA: TGTGCCAGCAGCTTAAGTCGACACGGCTCCTACGAGCAGTACTTC

size: -
V: TRBV29-1
J: TRBJ1-1
D: -
CDR3: CSVEDLNTEAFF
DNA: TGCAGCGTGGAAGACTTGAACACTGAAGCTTTCTTT

size: -
V: TRBV6-4
J: TRBJ2-2
D: -
CDR3: CASSTNTGELFF
DNA: TGTGCCAGCAGCACGAACACCGGGGAGCTGTTTTTT

size: once
V: TRBV7-9
J: TRBJ2-7
D: -
CDR3: CASSLVLSWGTESSYEQYF
DNA: TGTGCCAGCAGCTTAGTTTTGAGTTGGGGGACGGAGAGCTCCTACGAGCAGTACTTC

size: -
V: TRBV28
J: TRBJ2-7
D: -
CDR3: CASMQYRAPYEQYF
DNA: TGTGCCAGCATGCAGTACAGGGCCCCCTACGAGCAGTACTTC

size: -
V: TRBV6-6
J: TRBJ2-1
D: -
CDR3: CASSRLGGNEQFF
DNA: TGTGCCAGCAGCCGATTAGGGGGGAATGAGCAGTTCTTC

size: -
V: TRBV6-5
J: TRBJ2-1
D: -
CDR3: CASGVPKDLF
DNA: TGTGCCAGCGGAGTACCAAAGGACCTCTTC

size: -
V: TRBV27
J: TRBJ2-2
D: -
CDR3: CASSAIDTGELFF
DNA: TGTGCCAGCAGCGCGATAGACACCGGGGAGCTGTTTTTT

size: -
V: TRBV7-2
J: TRBJ2-7
D: -
CDR3: CASSFSSYEQYF
DNA: TGTGCCAGCAGCTTCTCTTCCTACGAGCAGTACTTC

size: once
V: TRBV6-6
J: TRBJ2-7
D: -
CDR3: CASSGISYEQYF
DNA: TGTGCCAGCAGTGGGATATCCTACGAGCAGTACTTC

size: -
V: TRBV29-1
J: TRBJ2-3
D: -
CDR3: CSATGEPGTDTQYF
DNA: TGCAGCGCCACGGGGGAGCCAGGCACAGATACGCAGTATTTT

size: -
V: TRBV5-6
J: TRBJ1-2
D: TRBD1
CDR3: CASSLGDSASYTF
DNA: TGTGCCAGCAGCTTGGGGGACAGCGCGAGCTACACCTTC

size: -
V: TRBV4-1
J: TRBJ2-5
D: TRBD2
CDR3: CASSPYTGAGGKTQYF
DNA: TGCGCCAGCAGCCCCTACACTGGGGCGGGGGGCAAGACCCAGTACTTC

size: few
V: TRBV28
J: TRBJ2-7
D: -
CDR3: CASSLLSRVIEQYF
DNA: TGTGCCAGCAGTTTATTATCCAGGGTAATCGAGCAGTACTTC

size: -
V: TRBV6-5
J: TRBJ2-5
D: -
CDR3: CASSYRGGRQETQYF
DNA: TGTGCCAGCAGTTACAGGGGGGGGCGGCAAGAGACCCAGTACTTC

size: -
V: TRBV7-3
J: TRBJ2-7
D: TRBD1
CDR3: CASSSTGVGEQYF
DNA: TGTGCCAGCAGCTCGACAGGGGTCGGTGAGCAGTACTTC

size: few
V: TRBV7-7
J: TRBJ2-7
D: TRBD1
CDR3: CASSLGTDSYEQYF
DNA: TGTGCTAGCAGCTTAGGGACAGACTCCTACGAGCAGTACTTC

size: -
V: TRBV7-9
J: TRBJ2-5
D: TRBD1
CDR3: CASRTGPGQGTETQYF
DNA: TGTGCCAGCAGAACCGGGCCGGGACAGGGGACGGAGACCCAGTACTTC

size: few
V: TRBV5-8
J: TRBJ1-1
D: -
CDR3: CASSLEQNTEAFF
DNA: TGTGCCAGCAGCTTGGAACAAAACACTGAAGCTTTCTTT

size: -
V: TRBV6-1
J: TRBJ1-6
D: TRBD1
CDR3: CASSELDRGNSPLHF
DNA: TGTGCCAGCAGTGAACTGGACAGGGGTAATTCACCCCTCCACTTT

size: -
V: TRBV29-1
J: TRBJ2-1
D: -
CDR3: CSQGPASSYNEQFF
DNA: TGCAGCCAGGGGCCGGCCAGCTCCTACAATGAGCAGTTCTTC

size: -
V: TRBV5-8
J: TRBJ2-3
D: TRBD1
CDR3: CASTPRSGQGPDTQYF
DNA: TGTGCCAGCACCCCCCGCTCGGGACAGGGCCCAGATACGCAGTATTTT

size: few
V: TRBV9
J: TRBJ2-7
D: -
CDR3: CASSVTGGLTYEQYF
DNA: TGTGCCAGCAGCGTAACTGGGGGCTTAACCTACGAGCAGTACTTC

size: -
V: TRBV27
J: TRBJ1-5
D: -
CDR3: CASSPRTRYSNQPQHF
DNA: TGTGCCAGCAGTCCACGGACCAGATATAGCAATCAGCCCCAGCATTTT